The rows below give T cell receptor beta chains drawn from one sample of a study of T cell responses to AZD1222 COVID-19 vaccine. Profiling relied on immunoSEQ multiplex PCR, and the TCRdb table lists in-frame clones only, not all of them. The sample lists about 130,000 clones; about 89% were seen once. The source was peripheral blood, collected on day 0 of AZD1222 vaccination. These receptors were collected from an adult in good health. Each CDR3 is given with its conserved first and last residue. Fields, in order: J gene, V gene, clone size, D gene, CDR3 DNA, CDR3 protein. D genes are given only for firm matches. For some rows the clone size is stated as once, few or many, or as a class when expanded; others skip it.

>TRBJ1-1|TRBV5-1|NA|NA
TGCGCCAGCAGCTTTCCCGGGGCCGATACTTCTGAAGCTTTCTTT
CASSFPGADTSEAFF
>TRBJ2-1|TRBV6-5|NA|NA
TGTGCCAGCAGCTTTTGGGACAATGACAATGAGCAGTTCTTC
CASSFWDNDNEQFF
>TRBJ1-2|TRBV14|NA|NA
TGTGCCAGCAGCCAATTAGGGACCCACTATGGCTACACCTTC
CASSQLGTHYGYTF
>TRBJ1-4|TRBV4-2|once|NA
TGTGCCAGCAGCCAAGTCGTGTCCACCAGTAGGGCAACTAATGAAAAACTGTTTTTT
CASSQVVSTSRATNEKLFF
>TRBJ1-4|TRBV2|NA|NA
TGTGCCAGCGGAATGAGCCTGGCTAATGAAAAACTGTTTTTT
CASGMSLANEKLFF
>TRBJ1-2|TRBV29-1|NA|TRBD1
TGCAGCGGTCGGACAGGTTATGGCTACACCTTC
CSGRTGYGYTF
>TRBJ1-5|TRBV3-1/TRBV3-2|few|NA
TGTGCCAGCAGCCCATATTCGGGGGGAGGTCGTGGTCAGCCCCAGCATTTT
CASSPYSGGGRGQPQHF
>TRBJ1-1|TRBV4-1|few|NA
TGCGCCAGCAGCCAGTGGGACGGAAACACTGAAGCTTTCTTT
CASSQWDGNTEAFF
>TRBJ1-5|TRBV29-1|NA|TRBD1
TGCAGCGTCGGACAGGGGGCTGGTAACAATCAGCCCCAGCATTTT
CSVGQGAGNNQPQHF
>TRBJ2-7|TRBV5-4|NA|TRBD1
TGTGCCAGCAGCTACGGACAGGGCGCCTACGAGCAGTACTTC
CASSYGQGAYEQYF
>TRBJ2-1|TRBV5-1|NA|NA
TGCGCCAGCAGCTCGAATACGCAGGGTAATGAGCAGTTCTTC
CASSSNTQGNEQFF
>TRBJ1-1|TRBV6-5|once|NA
TGTGCCATCAAAAGGGGGACTGAAGCTTTCTTT
CAIKRGTEAFF
>TRBJ1-3|TRBV7-2|NA|NA
TGTGCCAGCAGCTCCTCGGGGGCTGGAAACACCATATATTTT
CASSSSGAGNTIYF
>TRBJ2-1|TRBV27|NA|NA
TGTGCCAGCAGTTTAGTCTCCCAAAGCTCCTACAATGAGCAGTTCTTC
CASSLVSQSSYNEQFF
>TRBJ1-2|TRBV5-1|NA|NA
TGCGCCAGCAGCTTAACGAATTCTAACTATGGCTACACCTTC
CASSLTNSNYGYTF
>TRBJ1-6|TRBV5-5|NA|TRBD1
TGTGCCAGCAGCTTGGGGACAGGCGCGGTGGCCCTCCACTTT
CASSLGTGAVALHF
>TRBJ1-1|TRBV5-1|NA|NA
TGCGCCAGCAGCTTAATGCAACAGGGAGGGACTGAAGCTTTCTTT
CASSLMQQGGTEAFF
>TRBJ1-1|TRBV6-5|NA|NA
TGTGCCAGCAGTTACTCTTGGGGCACTGAAGCTTTCTTT
CASSYSWGTEAFF
>TRBJ1-6|TRBV10-3|NA|NA
TGTGCCATCAGGGGCGGGAGCTCCTATAATTCACCCCTCCACTTT
CAIRGGSSYNSPLHF
>TRBJ2-7|TRBV7-7|NA|TRBD1
TGTGCTAGCAGCCTGACAGGGAGCGGCGAGCAGTACTTC
CASSLTGSGEQYF
>TRBJ2-3|TRBV3-1/TRBV3-2|NA|NA
TGTGCCAGCAGCCAACAAAGACCGGATACGCAGTATTTT
CASSQQRPDTQYF
>TRBJ2-5|TRBV12-3/TRBV12-4|NA|NA
TGTGCCAGCAGTTTACGGCAGGCCCAGTACTTC
CASSLRQAQYF
>TRBJ2-7|TRBV18|NA|TRBD1
TGTGCCAGCTCGGGACAGGGCGATTCCTACGAGCAGTACTTC
CASSGQGDSYEQYF
>TRBJ1-1|TRBV19|NA|NA
TGTGCCAGTACCACATCCGGGTTAAACACTGAAGCTTTCTTT
CASTTSGLNTEAFF
>TRBJ2-5|TRBV3-1/TRBV3-2|NA|TRBD2
TGTGCCAGCAGCCAAGATACTAGCGCCGGTGGGGAGACCCAGTACTTC
CASSQDTSAGGETQYF
>TRBJ2-1|TRBV7-6|once|NA
TGTGCCAGCAGCTTAGAGGCCCAGCGGAATGAGCAGTTCTTC
CASSLEAQRNEQFF
>TRBJ1-2|TRBV6-5|once|NA
TGTGCCAGCAGGGCGGGACTTACTAACTATGGCTACACCTTC
CASRAGLTNYGYTF
>TRBJ1-1|TRBV3-1/TRBV3-2|NA|NA
TGTGCCAGCAGCCCCCCGGGAATCCTTAACACTGAAGCTTTCTTT
CASSPPGILNTEAFF
>TRBJ1-5|TRBV19|NA|NA
TGTGCCAGTAGTATAACCCAGGATCAGCCCCAGCATTTT
CASSITQDQPQHF